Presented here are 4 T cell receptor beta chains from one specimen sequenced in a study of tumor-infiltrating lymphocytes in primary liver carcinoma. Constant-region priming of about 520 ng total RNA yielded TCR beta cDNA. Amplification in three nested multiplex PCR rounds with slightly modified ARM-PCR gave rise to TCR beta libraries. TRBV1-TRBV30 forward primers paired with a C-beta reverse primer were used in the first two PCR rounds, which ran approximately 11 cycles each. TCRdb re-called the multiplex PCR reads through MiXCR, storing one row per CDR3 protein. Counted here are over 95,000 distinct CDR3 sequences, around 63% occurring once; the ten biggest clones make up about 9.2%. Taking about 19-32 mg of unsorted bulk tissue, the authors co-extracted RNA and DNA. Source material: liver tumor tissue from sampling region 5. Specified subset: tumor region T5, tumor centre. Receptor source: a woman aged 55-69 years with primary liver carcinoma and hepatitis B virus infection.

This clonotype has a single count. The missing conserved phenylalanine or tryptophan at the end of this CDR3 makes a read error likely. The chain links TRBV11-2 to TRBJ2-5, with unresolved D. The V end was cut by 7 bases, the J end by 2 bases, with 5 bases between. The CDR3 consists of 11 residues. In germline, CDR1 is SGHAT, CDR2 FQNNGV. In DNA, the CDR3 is TGTGCCAGCAACCCGCAAGAGACCCAGTACTCC. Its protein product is CASNPQETQYS.

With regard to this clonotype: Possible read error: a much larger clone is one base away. CDR3 residues: CASSVSGTGTSYEQNF. The CDR3 nucleotides read TGCGCCAGCAGCGTCTCCGGGACAGGGACGTCCTACGAGCAGAACTTC. V usage is TRBV5-1 and J usage is TRBJ2-7; 9 positions agree with TRBD1. Germline V gives CDR1 SGHRS, CDR2 YFSETQ. CDR3 length: 16 residues.

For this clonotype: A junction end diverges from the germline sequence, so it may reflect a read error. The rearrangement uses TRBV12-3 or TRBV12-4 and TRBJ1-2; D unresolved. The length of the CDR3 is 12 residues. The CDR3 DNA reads TGTGCCAGCAATTTAGGCCGACAAAACTATGCCTTC. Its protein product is CASNLGRQNYAF.

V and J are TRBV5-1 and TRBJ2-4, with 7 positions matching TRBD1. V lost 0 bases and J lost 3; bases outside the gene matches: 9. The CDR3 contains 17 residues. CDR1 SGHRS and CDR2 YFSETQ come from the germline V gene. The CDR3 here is CASSLGGGQLVKNIQYF. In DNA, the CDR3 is TGCGCCAGCAGCTTGGGAGGGGGACAGTTAGTCAAAAACATTCAGTACTTC.